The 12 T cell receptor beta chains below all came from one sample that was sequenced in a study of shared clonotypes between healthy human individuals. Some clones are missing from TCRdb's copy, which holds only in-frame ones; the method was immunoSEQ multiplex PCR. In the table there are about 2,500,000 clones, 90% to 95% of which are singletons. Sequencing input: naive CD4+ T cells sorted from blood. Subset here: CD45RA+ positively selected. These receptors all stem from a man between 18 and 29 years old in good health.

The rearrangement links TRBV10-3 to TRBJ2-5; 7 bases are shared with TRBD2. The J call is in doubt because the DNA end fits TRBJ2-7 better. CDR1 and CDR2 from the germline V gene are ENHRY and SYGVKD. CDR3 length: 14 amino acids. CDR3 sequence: CAISVEGGTNEQYF. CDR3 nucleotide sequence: TGTGCCATCAGTGTTGAGGGAGGGACTAACGAGCAGTACTTC.

The CDR3 loop reads CASSKDRGPYNEQFF. In nucleotides, the CDR3 is TGTGCCAGCAGTAAAGACAGGGGCCCATACAATGAGCAGTTCTTC. The chain links TRBV6-5 to TRBJ2-1; TRBD1 agrees at 8 bases. This CDR3 spans 15 amino acids. The ends lost 5 bases at V and 4 bases at J; junction bases unmatched: 7. CDR1 and CDR2 (germline): MNHEY, SVGAGI.

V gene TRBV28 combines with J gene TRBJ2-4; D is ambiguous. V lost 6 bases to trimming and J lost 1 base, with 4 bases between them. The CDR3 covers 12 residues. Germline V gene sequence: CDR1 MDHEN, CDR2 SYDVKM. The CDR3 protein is CASRGAKNIQYF. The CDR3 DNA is TGTGCCAGCAGGGGGGCCAAAAACATTCAGTACTTC. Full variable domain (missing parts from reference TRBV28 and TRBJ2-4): DVKVTQSSRYLVKRTGEKVFLECVQDMDHENMFWYRQDPGLGLRLIYFSYDVKMKEKGDIPEGYSVSREKKERFSLILESASTNQTSMYLCASRGAKNIQYFGAGTRLSVL.

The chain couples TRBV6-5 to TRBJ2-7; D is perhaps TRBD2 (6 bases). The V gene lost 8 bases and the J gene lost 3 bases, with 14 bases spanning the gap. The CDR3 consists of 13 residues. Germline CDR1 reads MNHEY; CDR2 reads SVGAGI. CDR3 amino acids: CASGLGLSYEQYF. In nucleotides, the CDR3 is TGTGCCAGCGGACTGGGACTGAGCTACGAGCAGTACTTC.

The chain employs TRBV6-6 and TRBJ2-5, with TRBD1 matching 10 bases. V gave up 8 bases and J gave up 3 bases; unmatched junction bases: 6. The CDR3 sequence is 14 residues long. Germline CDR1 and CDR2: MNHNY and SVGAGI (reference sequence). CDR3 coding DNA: TGTGCCAGCCGACGGGGACAGGGGAAAGAGACCCAGTACTTC. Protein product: CASRRGQGKETQYF.

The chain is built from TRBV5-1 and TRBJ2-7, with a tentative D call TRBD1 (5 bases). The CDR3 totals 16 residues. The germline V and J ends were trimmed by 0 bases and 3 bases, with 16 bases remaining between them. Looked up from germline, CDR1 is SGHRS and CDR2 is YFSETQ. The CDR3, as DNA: TGCGCCAGCAGCTTGGGGGAAGGTAGCAGGGACTACGAGCAGTACTTC. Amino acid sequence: CASSLGEGSRDYEQYF.

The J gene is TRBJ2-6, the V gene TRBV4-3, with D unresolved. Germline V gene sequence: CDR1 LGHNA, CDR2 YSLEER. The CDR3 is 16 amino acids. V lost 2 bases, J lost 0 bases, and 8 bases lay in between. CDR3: CASSQTASSGANVLTF. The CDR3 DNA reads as TGCGCCAGCAGCCAAACTGCGAGCTCTGGGGCCAACGTCCTGACTTTC.

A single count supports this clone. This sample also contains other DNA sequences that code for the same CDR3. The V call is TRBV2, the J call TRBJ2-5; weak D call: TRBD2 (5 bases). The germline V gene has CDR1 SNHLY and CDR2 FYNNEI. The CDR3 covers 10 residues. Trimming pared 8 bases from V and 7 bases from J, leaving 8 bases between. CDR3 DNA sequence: TGTGCCAGCGGACTGGGGACCCAGTACTTC. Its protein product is CASGLGTQYF.

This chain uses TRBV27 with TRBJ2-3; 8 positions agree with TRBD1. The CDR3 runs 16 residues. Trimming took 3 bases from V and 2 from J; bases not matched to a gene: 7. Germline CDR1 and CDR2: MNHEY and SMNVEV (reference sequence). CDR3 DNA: TGTGCCAGCAGTTTCAGTAGGACAGGGAACACAGATACGCAGTATTTT. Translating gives CASSFSRTGNTDTQYF.

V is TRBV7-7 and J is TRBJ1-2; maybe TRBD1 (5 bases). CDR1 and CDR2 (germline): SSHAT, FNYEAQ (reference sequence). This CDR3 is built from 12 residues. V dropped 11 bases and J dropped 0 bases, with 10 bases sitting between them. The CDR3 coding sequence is TGTGCCCTGACAGAAGCTAACTATGGCTACACCTTC. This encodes CALTEANYGYTF.

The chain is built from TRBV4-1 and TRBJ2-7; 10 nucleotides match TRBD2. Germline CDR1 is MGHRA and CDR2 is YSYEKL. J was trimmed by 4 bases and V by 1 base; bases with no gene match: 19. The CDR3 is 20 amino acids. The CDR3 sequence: CASSQVIPSGSRMSSYEQYF. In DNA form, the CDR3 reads TGCGCCAGCAGCCAAGTAATCCCTAGCGGGAGCCGAATGTCGTCGTACGAGCAGTACTTC.

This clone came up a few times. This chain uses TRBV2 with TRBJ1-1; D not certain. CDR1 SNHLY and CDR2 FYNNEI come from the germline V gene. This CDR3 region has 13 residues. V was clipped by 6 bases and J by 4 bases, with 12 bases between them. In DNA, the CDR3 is TGTGCCAGCAGGTTTGAGGTGGGCACTGAAGCTTTCTTT. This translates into CASRFEVGTEAFF.